The T cell receptor (beta chain) under discussion was sequenced for a study of OX40 agonist ivuxolimab in advanced cancers. Study summary: A partial response was reached by three patients: one with hepatocellular carcinoma and two with cutaneous melanoma.

This CDR3 spans 14 amino acids. Germline loops: CDR1 GTSNPN, CDR2 SVGIG (reference sequence). Trimming took 0 bases from V and 2 from J; bases not matched to a gene: 4. This table comes from immunoSEQ multiplex PCR, and its TCRdb copy is limited to in-frame clones, with some not included. Of over 30,000 clones listed, about 80% were seen once; the top ten hold about 1.7%. The sequencing here drew on CD4+ or CD8+ T cells sorted from blood, taken in a trial of the OX40 agonist ivuxolimab. The sequence was obtained from an adult with an advanced solid tumor such as melanoma, head and neck, liver or kidney cancer. The rearrangement links TRBV30 to TRBJ2-7; 7 nucleotides line up with TRBD2. CDR3 residues: CAWSVGGITYEQYF. The DNA of the CDR3 is TGTGCCTGGAGTGTCGGGGGGATAACCTACGAGCAGTACTTC.